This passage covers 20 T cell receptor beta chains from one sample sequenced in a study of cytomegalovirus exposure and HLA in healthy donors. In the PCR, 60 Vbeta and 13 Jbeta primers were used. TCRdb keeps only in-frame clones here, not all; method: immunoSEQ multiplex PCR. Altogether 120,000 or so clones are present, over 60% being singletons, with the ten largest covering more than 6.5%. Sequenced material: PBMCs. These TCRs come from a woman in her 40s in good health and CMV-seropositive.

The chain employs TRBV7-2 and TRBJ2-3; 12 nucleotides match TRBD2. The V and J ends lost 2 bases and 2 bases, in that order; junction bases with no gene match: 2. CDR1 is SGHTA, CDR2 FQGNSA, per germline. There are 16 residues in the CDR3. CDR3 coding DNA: TGTGCCAGCAGCTTAACTAGCGGGAGGTCCACAGATACGCAGTATTTT. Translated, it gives CASSLTSGRSTDTQYF.

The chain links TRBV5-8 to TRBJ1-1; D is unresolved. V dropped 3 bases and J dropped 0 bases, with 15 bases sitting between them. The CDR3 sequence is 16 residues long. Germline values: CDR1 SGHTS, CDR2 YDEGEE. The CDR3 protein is CASSSPRGVMNTEAFF. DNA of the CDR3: TGTGCCAGCAGCTCGCCCCGGGGAGTTATGAACACTGAAGCTTTCTTT. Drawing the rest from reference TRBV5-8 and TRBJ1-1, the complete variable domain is EAGVTQSPTHLIKTRGQQATLRCSPISGHTSVYWYQQALGLGLQFLLWYDEGEERNRGNFPPRFSGRQFPNYSSELNVNALELEDSALYLCASSSPRGVMNTEAFFGQGTRLTVV.

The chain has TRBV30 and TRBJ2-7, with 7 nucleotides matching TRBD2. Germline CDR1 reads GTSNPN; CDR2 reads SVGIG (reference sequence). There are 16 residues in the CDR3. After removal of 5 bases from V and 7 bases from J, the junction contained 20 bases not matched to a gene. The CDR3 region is CAWGLPASGFPGEQYF. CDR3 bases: TGTGCCTGGGGTCTCCCGGCTAGCGGCTTCCCTGGGGAGCAGTACTTC.

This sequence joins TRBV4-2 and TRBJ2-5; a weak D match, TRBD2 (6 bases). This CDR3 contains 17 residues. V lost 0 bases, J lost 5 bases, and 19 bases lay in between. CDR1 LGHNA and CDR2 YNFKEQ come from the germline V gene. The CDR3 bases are TGTGCCAGCAGCCAAGATTTAGGAGGGAATGCGGCGGAGACCCAGTACTTC. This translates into CASSQDLGGNAAETQYF.

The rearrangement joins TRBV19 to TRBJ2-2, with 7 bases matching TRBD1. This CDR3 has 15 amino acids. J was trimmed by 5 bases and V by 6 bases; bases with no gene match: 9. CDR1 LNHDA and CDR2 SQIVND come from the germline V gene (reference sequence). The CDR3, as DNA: TGTGCCAGTAGAGACCGACAGGGCGGAACCGGGGAGCTGTTTTTT. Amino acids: CASRDRQGGTGELFF. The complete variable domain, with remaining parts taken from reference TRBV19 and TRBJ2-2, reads DGGITQSPKYLFRKEGQNVTLSCEQNLNHDAMYWYRQDPGQGLRLIYYSQIVNDFQKGDIAEGYSVSREKKESFPLTVTSAQKNPTAFYLCASRDRQGGTGELFFGEGSRLTVL.

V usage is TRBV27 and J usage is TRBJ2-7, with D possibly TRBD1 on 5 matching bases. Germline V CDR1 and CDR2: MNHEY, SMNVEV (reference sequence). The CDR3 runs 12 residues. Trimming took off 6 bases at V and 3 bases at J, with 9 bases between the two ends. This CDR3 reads CASRTTDYEQYF. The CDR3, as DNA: TGTGCCAGCAGAACGACAGACTACGAGCAGTACTTC.

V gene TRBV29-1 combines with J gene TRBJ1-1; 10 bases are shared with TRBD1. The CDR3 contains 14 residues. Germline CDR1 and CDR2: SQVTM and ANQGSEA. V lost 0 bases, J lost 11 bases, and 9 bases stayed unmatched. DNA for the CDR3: TGCAGCGTTGAAGAAGAAGGGACAGGGGTAGGGGCTTTCTTT. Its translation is CSVEEEGTGVGAFF.

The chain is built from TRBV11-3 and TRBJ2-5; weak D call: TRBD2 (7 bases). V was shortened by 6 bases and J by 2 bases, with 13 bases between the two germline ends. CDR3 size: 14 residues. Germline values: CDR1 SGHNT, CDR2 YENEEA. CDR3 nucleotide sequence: TGTGCCAGCAGGGACGGGGGGCCGCAAGAGACCCAGTACTTC. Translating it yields CASRDGGPQETQYF.

CDR3 coding DNA: TGCGCCAGCAGCGGCTCGAACACTGAAGCTTTCTTT. As protein: CASSGSNTEAFF. V usage is TRBV5-1 and J usage is TRBJ1-1; D ambiguous. The CDR3 runs to 12 residues. Trimming took off 4 bases at V and 1 base at J, with 5 bases between the two ends. Germline values: CDR1 SGHRS, CDR2 YFSETQ.

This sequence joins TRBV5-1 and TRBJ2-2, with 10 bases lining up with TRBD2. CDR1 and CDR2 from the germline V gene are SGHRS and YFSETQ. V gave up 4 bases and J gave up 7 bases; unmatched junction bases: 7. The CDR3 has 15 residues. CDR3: CASSAGTSAYGELFF. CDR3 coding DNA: TGCGCCAGCAGCGCAGGGACTAGCGCCTACGGGGAGCTGTTTTTT.

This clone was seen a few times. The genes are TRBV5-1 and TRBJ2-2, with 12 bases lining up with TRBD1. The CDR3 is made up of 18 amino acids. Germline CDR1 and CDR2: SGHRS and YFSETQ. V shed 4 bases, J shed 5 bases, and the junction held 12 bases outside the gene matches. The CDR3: CASSARDRGRVKTGELFF. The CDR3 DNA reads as TGCGCCAGCAGCGCCCGGGACAGGGGGCGAGTTAAGACCGGGGAGCTGTTTTTT.

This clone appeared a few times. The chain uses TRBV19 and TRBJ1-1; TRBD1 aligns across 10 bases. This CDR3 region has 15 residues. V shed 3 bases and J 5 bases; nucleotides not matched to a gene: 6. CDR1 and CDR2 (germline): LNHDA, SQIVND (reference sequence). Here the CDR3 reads CASSILRTGGTEAFF. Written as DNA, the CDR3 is TGTGCCAGTAGTATCCTGCGGACAGGGGGGACTGAAGCTTTCTTT.

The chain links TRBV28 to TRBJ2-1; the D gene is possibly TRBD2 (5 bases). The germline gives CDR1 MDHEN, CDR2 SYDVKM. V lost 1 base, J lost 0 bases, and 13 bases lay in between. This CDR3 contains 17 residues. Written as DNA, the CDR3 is TGTGCCAGCAGTTTATATGGGCGGGTGAGCTCCTACAATGAGCAGTTCTTC. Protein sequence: CASSLYGRVSSYNEQFF.

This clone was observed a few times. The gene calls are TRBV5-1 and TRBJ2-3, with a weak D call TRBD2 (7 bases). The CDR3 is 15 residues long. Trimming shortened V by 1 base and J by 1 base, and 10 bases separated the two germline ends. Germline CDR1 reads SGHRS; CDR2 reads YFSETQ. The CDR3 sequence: CASSLTGRGTDTQYF. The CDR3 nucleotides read TGCGCCAGCAGCTTGACAGGGAGGGGCACAGATACGCAGTATTTT. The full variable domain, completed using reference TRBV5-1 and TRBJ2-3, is KAGVTQTPRYLIKTRGQQVTLSCSPISGHRSVSWYQQTPGQGLQFLFEYFSETQRNKGNFPGRFSGRQFSNSRSEMNVSTLELGDSALYLCASSLTGRGTDTQYFGPGTRLTVL.

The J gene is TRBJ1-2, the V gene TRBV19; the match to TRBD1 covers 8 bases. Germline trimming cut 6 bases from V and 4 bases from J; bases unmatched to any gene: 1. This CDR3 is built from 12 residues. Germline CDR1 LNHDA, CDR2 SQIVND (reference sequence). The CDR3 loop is CASRTGAYGYTF. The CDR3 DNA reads TGTGCCAGTAGGACAGGGGCCTATGGCTACACCTTC.

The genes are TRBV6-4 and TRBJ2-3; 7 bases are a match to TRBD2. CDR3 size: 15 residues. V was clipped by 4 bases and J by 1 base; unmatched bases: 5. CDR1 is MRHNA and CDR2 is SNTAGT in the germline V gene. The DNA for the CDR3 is TGTGCCAGCAGTGCGGGGGGTCTCCGCACAGATACGCAGTATTTT. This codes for CASSAGGLRTDTQYF.

CDR3 region: CASSPGLAGDQETQYF. DNA of the CDR3: TGTGCCAGCAGCCCCGGACTAGCGGGGGACCAAGAGACCCAGTACTTC. The chain carries TRBV9 and TRBJ2-5; 13 positions agree with TRBD2. After removal of 4 bases from V and 0 bases from J, the junction contained 3 bases not matched to a gene. The CDR3 runs to 16 residues. CDR1 and CDR2 from the germline V gene are SGDLS and YYNGEE.

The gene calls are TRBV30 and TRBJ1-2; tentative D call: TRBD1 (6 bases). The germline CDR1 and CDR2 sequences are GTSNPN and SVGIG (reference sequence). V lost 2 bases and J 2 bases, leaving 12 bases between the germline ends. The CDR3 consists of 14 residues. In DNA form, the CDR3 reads TGTGCCTGGAGTTATCTTCAGGGGAACTATGGCTACACCTTC. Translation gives CAWSYLQGNYGYTF.

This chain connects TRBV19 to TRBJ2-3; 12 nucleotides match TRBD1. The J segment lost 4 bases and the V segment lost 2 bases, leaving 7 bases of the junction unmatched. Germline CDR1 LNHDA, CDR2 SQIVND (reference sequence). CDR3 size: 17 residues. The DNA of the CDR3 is TGTGCCAGTAGTATAACTGGGACAGGGGGCCTGGCAGATACGCAGTATTTT. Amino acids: CASSITGTGGLADTQYF.

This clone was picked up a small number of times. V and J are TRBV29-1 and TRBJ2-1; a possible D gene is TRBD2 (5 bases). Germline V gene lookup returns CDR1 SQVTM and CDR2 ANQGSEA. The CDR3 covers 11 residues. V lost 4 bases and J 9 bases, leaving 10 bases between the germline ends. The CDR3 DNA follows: TGCAGCGTTGCGATCGGAGGTGAGCAGTTCTTC. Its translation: CSVAIGGEQFF.